The 28 T cell receptor beta chains in this list originate from one sample, sequenced in a study of T-cell reconstitution after alpha-beta-depleted transplantation in children. Preparing the TCRbeta library involved the use of unique molecular identifiers. From the PCR reads, TCRdb called clonotypes with MiXCR, one entry per CDR3 protein. The table shows around 360,000 distinct CDR3 sequences, with 10% occurring only once. This material consisted of PBMCs from the stem cell graft donor, taken from the stem cell graft. The source of these receptors is a human donor who donated a stem cell graft to a child with acute lymphoblastic leukemia.

The chain is built from TRBV20-1 and TRBJ2-3, with a weak D call TRBD1 (5 bases). Trimming took off 6 bases at V and 5 bases at J, with 15 bases between the two ends. In germline, CDR1 is DFQATT, CDR2 SNEGSKA (reference sequence). This CDR3 region has 13 residues. CDR3 sequence: CSAADSWVDTQYF. DNA of the CDR3: TGCAGTGCCGCCGACAGTTGGGTAGATACGCAGTATTTT.

The rearrangement links TRBV7-3 to TRBJ2-1; D perhaps matches TRBD2 (6 bases). This CDR3 is built from 15 residues. Trimming shortened V by 1 base and J by 7 bases, and 14 bases separated the two germline ends. The germline CDR1 and CDR2 sequences are SGHTA and FQGTGA. The DNA for the CDR3 is TGTGCCAGCAGCTTAAAAATAGCGGAATTTAATGAGCAGTTCTTC. Protein product: CASSLKIAEFNEQFF. The entire variable domain, with the rest obtained from reference TRBV7-3 and TRBJ2-1, is as follows: GAGVSQTPSNKVTEKGKYVELRCDPISGHTALYWYRQSLGQGPEFLIYFQGTGAADDSGLPNDRFFAVRPEGSVSTLKIQRTERGDSAVYLCASSLKIAEFNEQFFGPGTRLTVL.

The chain carries TRBV4-2 and TRBJ2-3; 8 nucleotides line up with TRBD2. The CDR3 contains 17 residues. J gave up 2 bases and V 2 bases, and 9 bases lay outside the gene matches. Germline CDR1 is LGHNA and CDR2 is YNFKEQ. The DNA for the CDR3 is TGTGCCAGCAGCCAAATTAGAGCGGGAGCCCTCACAGATACGCAGTATTTT. Protein sequence: CASSQIRAGALTDTQYF.

The V and J genes are TRBV20-1 and TRBJ2-5; D is possibly TRBD1 (5 bases). Per the germline V gene, CDR1 is DFQATT and CDR2 is SNEGSKA (reference sequence). V dropped 4 bases and J dropped 4 bases, with 10 bases sitting between them. The CDR3 has 12 residues. This CDR3 is CSATGNGETQYF. CDR3 sequence (DNA): TGCAGTGCTACAGGGAACGGAGAGACCCAGTACTTC.

This chain uses TRBV12-3 or TRBV12-4 with TRBJ2-3, with TRBD1 as a possible D gene (6 bases). The CDR3 loop spans 15 amino acids. V was trimmed by 5 bases and J by 0 bases, leaving 12 bases between them. CDR3 residues: CASSGQWSSTDTQYF. DNA for the CDR3: TGTGCCAGCAGTGGACAGTGGTCAAGCACAGATACGCAGTATTTT.

This clonotype was recorded a few times. This chain connects TRBV5-1 to TRBJ2-7, with D possibly TRBD1 on 6 matching bases. V dropped 4 bases and J dropped 6 bases, with 17 bases sitting between them. Germline CDR1 and CDR2: SGHRS and YFSETQ. The CDR3 runs to 14 residues. CDR3 region: CASSIGTRLGEQYF. The CDR3 DNA is TGCGCCAGCAGCATAGGGACACGACTCGGCGAGCAGTACTTC.

This clonotype was recorded a few times. The rearrangement links TRBV29-1 to TRBJ2-7; 7 bases line up with TRBD1. CDR1 and CDR2 from the germline V gene are SQVTM and ANQGSEA. V shed 2 bases, J shed 3 bases, and the junction held 7 bases outside the gene matches. This CDR3 comprises 14 residues. The CDR3 reads CSVETRDSYYEQYF. The CDR3 DNA follows: TGCAGCGTTGAAACCCGGGACAGCTACTACGAGCAGTACTTC.

This clonotype has just a few counts. This rearrangement joins TRBV15 to TRBJ2-2; the D is unclear. There are 14 residues in the CDR3. Germline V gene lookup returns CDR1 LNHNV and CDR2 YYDKDF (reference sequence). The ends were cut back, 5 bases at V and 2 bases at J, with 9 bases in the middle. The CDR3 sequence: CATSLGSNTGELFF. The CDR3 coding sequence is TGTGCCACCAGCCTGGGAAGCAACACCGGGGAGCTGTTTTTT.

The chain employs TRBV27 and TRBJ2-1, with D tentatively TRBD2 (6 bases). CDR1 MNHEY and CDR2 SMNVEV come from the germline V gene (reference sequence). V dropped 5 bases and J dropped 2 bases, with 22 bases sitting between them. The CDR3 runs 18 residues. DNA of the CDR3: TGTGCCAGCAGTCCCTTCCGGGACTCTCTTACAACCTACAATGAGCAGTTCTTC. Its translation: CASSPFRDSLTTYNEQFF.

The CDR3 region is CASSLYGGDNEKLFF. The CDR3 coding sequence is TGTGCCAGCAGTTTATACGGGGGAGATAATGAAAAACTGTTTTTT. The chain couples TRBV12-3 or TRBV12-4 to TRBJ1-4; tentatively, D is TRBD1 (5 bases). The CDR3 sequence is 15 residues long. V was cut by 2 bases and J by 4 bases, with 11 bases left in between.

The CDR3 is CASSSTLAGGSDTQYF. For the CDR3, the DNA is TGCGCCAGCAGCTCGACACTAGCGGGAGGATCAGATACGCAGTATTTT. The rearrangement joins TRBV5-1 to TRBJ2-3; TRBD2 matches at 12 bases. CDR3 length: 16 residues. The germline V gene has CDR1 SGHRS and CDR2 YFSETQ. The V and J ends lost 3 bases and 4 bases, in that order; junction bases with no gene match: 6.

V usage is TRBV7-2 and J usage is TRBJ1-1; 7 nucleotides match TRBD1. This CDR3 is 13 amino acids long. With V trimmed by 5 bases and J by 4 bases, 4 bases remained unmatched. Per germline, CDR1 SGHTA and CDR2 FQGNSA. Written as DNA, the CDR3 is TGTGCCAGCAGCAATAGACAGGGCACTGAAGCTTTCTTT. Protein: CASSNRQGTEAFF.

J is TRBJ2-6 and V is TRBV4-1, with TRBD2 identical over 13 bases. This CDR3 contains 18 residues. CDR1 is MGHRA, CDR2 YSYEKL, per germline. V shed 2 bases, J shed 3 bases, and the junction held 4 bases outside the gene matches. The DNA for the CDR3 is TGCGCCAGCAGCCAAACTGGACTAGCGGGAGTTGGGGCCAACGTCCTGACTTTC. It codes for CASSQTGLAGVGANVLTF.

This clonotype showed up just a few times. This chain connects TRBV20-1 to TRBJ2-7; D is ambiguous. With 0 bases removed from V and 2 bases from J, the gap between germline ends came to 8 bases. This CDR3 spans 13 amino acids. Germline-derived CDR1 and CDR2 are DFQATT and SNEGSKA (reference sequence). CDR3 sequence (DNA): TGCAGTGCTAGAGATAAGGGTCCCTACGAGCAGTACTTC. This codes for CSARDKGPYEQYF.

This rearrangement joins TRBV11-1 to TRBJ2-1; TRBD2 aligns across 14 bases. After removal of 1 base from V and 7 bases from J, the junction contained 9 bases not matched to a gene. Germline-derived CDR1 and CDR2 are SGHAT and FQDESV (reference sequence). This CDR3 has 18 amino acids. CDR3 DNA sequence: TGTGCCAGCAGCTTAGGACTAGCGGGAGGGCCAGGGAGGAATGAGCAGTTCTTC. Translation: CASSLGLAGGPGRNEQFF. The variable domain in full, with the rest retrieved from reference TRBV11-1 and TRBJ2-1, is EAEVAQSPRYKITEKSQAVAFWCDPISGHATLYWYRQILGQGPELLVQFQDESVVDDSQLPKDRFSAERLKGVDSTLKIQPAELGDSAMYLCASSLGLAGGPGRNEQFFGPGTRLTVL.

This clonotype was observed a handful of times. CDR3 protein: CASSWTGGGYGYTF. The CDR3, as DNA: TGTGCCAGCAGTTGGACAGGGGGCGGCTATGGCTACACCTTC. The chain joins TRBV6-5 to TRBJ1-2; 11 bases line up with TRBD1. CDR3 size: 14 residues. From germline, CDR1 is MNHEY and CDR2 SVGAGI. Unmatched junction bases numbered 2, after V lost 4 bases and J lost 4 bases.

This clonotype was recorded a few times. The chain links TRBV18 to TRBJ2-1; 14 nucleotides agree with TRBD2. This CDR3 spans 16 amino acids. V gave up 3 bases and J gave up 8 bases; unmatched junction bases: 6. Germline V gene lookup returns CDR1 KGHSH and CDR2 LQKENI. The DNA of the CDR3 is TGTGCCAGCTCACCTGGGACTAGCGGGAGTGGCGATGAGCAGTTCTTC. Encoded protein: CASSPGTSGSGDEQFF.

In this sample, this clonotype turned up a few times. This chain uses TRBV12-3 or TRBV12-4 with TRBJ1-4; unclear D gene. Deletions cut 3 bases from V and 3 bases from J, with 8 bases between. The CDR3 extends over 14 amino acids. The CDR3, as DNA: TGTGCCAGCAGTTTGATGAGGGCTAATGAAAAACTGTTTTTT. Amino acid sequence: CASSLMRANEKLFF.

The rearrangement links TRBV5-1 to TRBJ1-5, with TRBD1 matching 10 bases. This CDR3 has 16 residues. CDR1 and CDR2 from the germline V gene are SGHRS and YFSETQ. Trimming removed 0 bases from V and 7 bases from J; junction bases left unmatched: 7. Here the CDR3 reads CASSLEVTGGGQPQHF. The DNA of the CDR3 is TGCGCCAGCAGCTTGGAGGTGACAGGGGGCGGGCAGCCCCAGCATTTT.

This clonotype has a count of ten or more. This rearrangement joins TRBV29-1 to TRBJ2-2; possible D gene TRBD2, 5 bases. Trimming stripped 7 bases from V and 3 bases from J, with 18 bases between. The CDR3 has 15 residues. Germline loops: CDR1 SQVTM, CDR2 ANQGSEA. CDR3 sequence reads: CSASTPGRYTGELFF. In DNA, the CDR3 is TGCAGCGCCTCCACCCCGGGGAGATACACCGGGGAGCTGTTTTTT.

This clonotype came up many times. V usage is TRBV12-3 or TRBV12-4 and J usage is TRBJ2-2; D is uncertain. CDR3 length equals 13 residues. Trimming took off 4 bases at V and 3 bases at J, with 6 bases between the two ends. CDR3: CASSSQYTGELFF. CDR3 coding DNA: TGTGCCAGCAGTTCTCAGTACACCGGGGAGCTGTTTTTT.

This clonotype was seen only a few times. The V and J genes are TRBV30 and TRBJ1-5, with 8 bases fitting TRBD1. The CDR3 sequence is 14 residues long. Germline values: CDR1 GTSNPN, CDR2 SVGIG (reference sequence). V was pared by 1 base and J by 5 bases, with 4 bases of the junction left unmatched. CDR3 sequence reads: CAWSGGQGYQPQHF. CDR3 nucleotides: TGTGCCTGGAGTGGAGGACAGGGCTATCAGCCCCAGCATTTT.

The chain carries TRBV7-9 and TRBJ2-7, with 8 bases fitting TRBD2. CDR3 size: 14 residues. The V gene end was trimmed by 1 base and the J gene end by 6 bases; junction bases not matched to a gene: 5. CDR1 and CDR2 from the germline V gene are SEHNR and FQNEAQ (reference sequence). CDR3 nucleotides: TGTGCCAGCAGCTTAGACAGCGGGAGCGCCGAGCAGTACTTC. Its protein product is CASSLDSGSAEQYF.

The sample holds a few counts of this clonotype. The chain couples TRBV10-3 to TRBJ1-2; D is perhaps TRBD1 (5 bases). The CDR3 has 13 residues. Germline V gene data show CDR1 as ENHRY and CDR2 as SYGVKD. V lost 6 bases and J lost 2, with 10 bases in between. The CDR3 bases are TGTGCCATCAGAGACGAGGGGAACTATGGCTACACCTTC. Translated, it gives CAIRDEGNYGYTF.

This clonotype was counted a few times. The chain employs TRBV7-9 and TRBJ2-5; a possible D gene is TRBD1 (5 bases). The CDR3 extends over 13 amino acids. Germline V lookup: CDR1 SEHNR, CDR2 FQNEAQ (reference sequence). V was cut by 4 bases and J by 4 bases, with 10 bases left in between. DNA for the CDR3: TGTGCCAGCAGCTCCCCAGGGCGAGAGACCCAGTACTTC. Amino acid sequence: CASSSPGRETQYF.

In this sample, this clonotype turned up a few times. This sequence joins TRBV28 and TRBJ1-6; D gene ambiguous. The CDR3 consists of 15 residues. The V end lost 3 bases, the J end lost 7 bases, and 13 bases lay between the germline ends. Germline CDR1 is MDHEN and CDR2 is SYDVKM. The DNA of the CDR3 is TGTGCCAGCAGTTTTCATACGGGAGAGAATTCACCCCTCCACTTT. Amino acids: CASSFHTGENSPLHF.

This clonotype appeared many times. V gene TRBV5-1 combines with J gene TRBJ2-3, with a tentative D call TRBD2 (5 bases). CDR1 SGHRS and CDR2 YFSETQ come from the germline V gene. Deletions cut 2 bases from V and 0 bases from J, with 13 bases between. The CDR3 consists of 16 residues. CDR3 bases: TGCGCCAGCAGCTTCCTGGATGCGGGTAGCACAGATACGCAGTATTTT. As protein: CASSFLDAGSTDTQYF.

This chain joins TRBV28 and TRBJ2-1; no clear D. Germline-derived CDR1 and CDR2 are MDHEN and SYDVKM. V gave up 3 bases and J gave up 0 bases, with 9 bases separating them. The CDR3 totals 15 residues. The CDR3 DNA reads TGTGCCAGCAGTTTCTTCCCCGACTCCTACAATGAGCAGTTCTTC. It codes for CASSFFPDSYNEQFF.